This T cell receptor (beta chain) came from a study of blood T cell repertoires in COVID-19. Study-level background: Samples taken during acute and convalescent COVID-19 were collected in the United States, Italy and Spain.

Germline assignment: CDR1 WNHNN and CDR2 SYGVQD (reference sequence). J gave up 10 bases and V 4 bases, and 3 bases lay outside the gene matches. The CDR3 is 13 residues long. How the authors handled the data: Reference gene primer amplification in the assay estimated nucleated cell counts. The table came from immunoSEQ multiplex PCR; TCRdb's copy has only in-frame clones and leaves some out. V and J calls and clone size are given by that table; D and trimming were obtained from the DNA. The table has roughly 150,000 clones, about four fifths seen once. Input material: peripheral blood. This TCR was recovered from a human donor with acute or convalescent COVID-19. The donor label of this sample is uncertain. The chain recombines TRBV10-1 with TRBJ1-6; 8 nucleotides agree with TRBD1. CDR3 region: CASSARGLSPLHF. The CDR3 DNA is TGCGCCAGCAGTGCCAGGGGGCTGTCACCCCTCCACTTT.